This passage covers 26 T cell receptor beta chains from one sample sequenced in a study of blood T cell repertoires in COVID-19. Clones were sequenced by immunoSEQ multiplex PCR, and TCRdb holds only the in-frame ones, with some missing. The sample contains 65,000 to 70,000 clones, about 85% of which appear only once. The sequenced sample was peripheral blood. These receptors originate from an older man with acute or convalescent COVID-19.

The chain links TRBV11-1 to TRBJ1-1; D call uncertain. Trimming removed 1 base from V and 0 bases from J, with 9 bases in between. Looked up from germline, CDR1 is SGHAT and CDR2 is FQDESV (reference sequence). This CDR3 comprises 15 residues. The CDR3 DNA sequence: TGTGCCAGCAGCTTAGTGTCACAGTTGAACACTGAAGCTTTCTTT. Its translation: CASSLVSQLNTEAFF.

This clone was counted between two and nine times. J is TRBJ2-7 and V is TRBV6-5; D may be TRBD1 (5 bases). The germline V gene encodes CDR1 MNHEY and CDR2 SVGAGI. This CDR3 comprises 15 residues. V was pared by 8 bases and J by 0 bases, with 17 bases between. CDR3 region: CASPSPIQVSYEQYF. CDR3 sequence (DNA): TGTGCCAGCCCGAGCCCGATACAGGTCTCCTACGAGCAGTACTTC.

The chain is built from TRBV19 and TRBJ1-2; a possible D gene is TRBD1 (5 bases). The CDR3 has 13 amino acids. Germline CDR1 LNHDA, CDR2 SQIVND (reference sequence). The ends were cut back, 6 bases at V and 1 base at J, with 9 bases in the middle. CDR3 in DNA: TGTGCCAGTAGCCAGGGATATAACTATGGCTACACCTTC. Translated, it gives CASSQGYNYGYTF.

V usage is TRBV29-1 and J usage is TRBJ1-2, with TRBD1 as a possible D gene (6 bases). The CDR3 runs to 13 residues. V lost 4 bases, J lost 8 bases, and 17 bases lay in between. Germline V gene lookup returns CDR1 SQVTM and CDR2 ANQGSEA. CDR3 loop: CSVAPGQLRGYTF. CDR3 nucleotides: TGCAGCGTTGCCCCCGGACAGCTCCGGGGCTACACCTTC.

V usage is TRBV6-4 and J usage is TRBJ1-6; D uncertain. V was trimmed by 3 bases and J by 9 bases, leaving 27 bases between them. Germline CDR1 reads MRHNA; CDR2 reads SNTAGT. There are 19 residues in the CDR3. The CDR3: CASSDYQVNEGRATSPLHF. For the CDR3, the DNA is TGTGCCAGCAGTGATTATCAAGTTAACGAAGGGAGAGCGACTTCACCCCTCCACTTT.

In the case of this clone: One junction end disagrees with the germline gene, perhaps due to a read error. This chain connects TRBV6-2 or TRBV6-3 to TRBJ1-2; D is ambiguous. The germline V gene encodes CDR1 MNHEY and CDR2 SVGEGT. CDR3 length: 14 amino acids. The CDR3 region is CASSDSHPVYGYTF. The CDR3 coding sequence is TGTGCCAGCAGTGACTCCCACCCAGTCTATGGCTACACCTTC.

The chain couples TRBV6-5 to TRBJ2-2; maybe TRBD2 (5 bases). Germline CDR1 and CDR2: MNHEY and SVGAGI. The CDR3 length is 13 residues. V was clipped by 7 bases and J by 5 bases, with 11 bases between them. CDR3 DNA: TGTGCCAGCATAGCACCGGGGACCGGGGAGCTGTTTTTT. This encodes CASIAPGTGELFF.

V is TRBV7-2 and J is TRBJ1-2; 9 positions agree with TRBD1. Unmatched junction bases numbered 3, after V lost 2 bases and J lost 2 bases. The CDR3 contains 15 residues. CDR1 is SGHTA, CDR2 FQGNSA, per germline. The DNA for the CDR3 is TGTGCCAGCAGCTTATCCGGGACAGGGAACTATGGCTACACCTTC. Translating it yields CASSLSGTGNYGYTF.

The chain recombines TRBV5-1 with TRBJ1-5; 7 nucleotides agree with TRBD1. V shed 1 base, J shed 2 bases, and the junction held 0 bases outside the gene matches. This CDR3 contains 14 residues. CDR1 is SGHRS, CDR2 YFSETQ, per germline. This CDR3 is CASSLQGGNQPQHF. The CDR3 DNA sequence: TGCGCCAGCAGCTTGCAGGGGGGCAATCAGCCCCAGCATTTT.

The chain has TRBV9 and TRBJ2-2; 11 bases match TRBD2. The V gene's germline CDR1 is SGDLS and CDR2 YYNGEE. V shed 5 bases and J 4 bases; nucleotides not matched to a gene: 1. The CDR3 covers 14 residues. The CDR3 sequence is CASSSGRATGELFF. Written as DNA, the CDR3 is TGTGCCAGCAGTAGCGGGAGGGCCACCGGGGAGCTGTTTTTT.

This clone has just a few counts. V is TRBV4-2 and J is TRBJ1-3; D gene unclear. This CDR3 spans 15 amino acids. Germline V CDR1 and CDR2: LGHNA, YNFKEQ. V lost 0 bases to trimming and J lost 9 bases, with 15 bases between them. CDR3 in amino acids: CASSQDSGVKGTIYF. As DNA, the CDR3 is TGTGCCAGCAGCCAAGATTCCGGGGTGAAGGGCACCATATATTTT.

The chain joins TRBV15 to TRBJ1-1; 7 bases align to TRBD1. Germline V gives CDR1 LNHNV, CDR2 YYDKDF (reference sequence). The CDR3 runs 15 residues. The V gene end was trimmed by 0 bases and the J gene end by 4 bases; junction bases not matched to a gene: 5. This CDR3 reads CATSRDGSGGTEAFF. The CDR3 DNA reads TGTGCCACCAGCAGAGATGGATCAGGGGGCACTGAAGCTTTCTTT.

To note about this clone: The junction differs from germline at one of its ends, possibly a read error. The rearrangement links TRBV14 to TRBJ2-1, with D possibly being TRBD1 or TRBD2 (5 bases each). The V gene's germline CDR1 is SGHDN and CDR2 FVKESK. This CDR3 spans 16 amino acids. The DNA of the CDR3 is TGTGCCAGCAGTCAAGAGGGTTACGACAGACTCAATGAGCAGTTCTTC. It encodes CASSQEGYDRLNEQFF.

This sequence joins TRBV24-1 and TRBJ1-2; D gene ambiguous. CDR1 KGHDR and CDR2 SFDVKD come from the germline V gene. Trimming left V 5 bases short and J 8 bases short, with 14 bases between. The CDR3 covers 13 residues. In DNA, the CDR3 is TGTGCCACCAGTGGCCCCCCGCCGCGGGGCTACACCTTC. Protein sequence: CATSGPPPRGYTF.

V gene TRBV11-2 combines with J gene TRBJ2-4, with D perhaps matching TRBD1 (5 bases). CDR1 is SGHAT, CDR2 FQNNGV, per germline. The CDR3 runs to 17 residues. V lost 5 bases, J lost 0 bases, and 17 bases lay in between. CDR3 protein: CASSPRRELEAKNIQYF. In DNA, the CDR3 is TGTGCCAGCAGCCCACGCAGGGAATTGGAAGCCAAAAACATTCAGTACTTC.

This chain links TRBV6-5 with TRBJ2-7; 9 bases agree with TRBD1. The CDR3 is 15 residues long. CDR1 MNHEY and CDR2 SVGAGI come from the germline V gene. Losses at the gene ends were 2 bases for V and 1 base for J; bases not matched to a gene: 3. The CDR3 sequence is CASSYDRGLSYEQYF. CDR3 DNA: TGTGCCAGCAGTTACGACAGGGGGTTATCCTACGAGCAGTACTTC.

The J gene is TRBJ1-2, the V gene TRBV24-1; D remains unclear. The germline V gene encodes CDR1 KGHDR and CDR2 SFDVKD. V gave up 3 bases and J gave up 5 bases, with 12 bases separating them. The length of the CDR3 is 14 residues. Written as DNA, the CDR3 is TGTGCCACCAGTGATCCTGGACGGACTTATGGCTACACCTTC. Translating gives CATSDPGRTYGYTF.

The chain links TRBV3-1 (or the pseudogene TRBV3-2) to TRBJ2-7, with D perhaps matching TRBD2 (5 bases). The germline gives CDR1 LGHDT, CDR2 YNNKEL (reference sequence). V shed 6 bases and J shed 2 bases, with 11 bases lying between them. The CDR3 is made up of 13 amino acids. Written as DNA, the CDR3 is TGTGCCAGCAGTCATAGCGCCGCCTACGAGCAGTACTTC. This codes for CASSHSAAYEQYF.

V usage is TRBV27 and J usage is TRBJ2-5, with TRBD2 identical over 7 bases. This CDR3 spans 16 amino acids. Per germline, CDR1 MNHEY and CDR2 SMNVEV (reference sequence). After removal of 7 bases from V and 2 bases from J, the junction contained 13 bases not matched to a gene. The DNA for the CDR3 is TGTGCCAGCAAAACCTACGGGGGAGGGCCTCAAGAGACCCAGTACTTC. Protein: CASKTYGGGPQETQYF.

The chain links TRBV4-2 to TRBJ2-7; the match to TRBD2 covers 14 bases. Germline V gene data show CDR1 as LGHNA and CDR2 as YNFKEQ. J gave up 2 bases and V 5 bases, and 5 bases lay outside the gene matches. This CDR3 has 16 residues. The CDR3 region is CASSGLAGGRAYEQYF. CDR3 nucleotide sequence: TGTGCCAGCAGCGGACTAGCGGGAGGTAGGGCCTACGAGCAGTACTTC.

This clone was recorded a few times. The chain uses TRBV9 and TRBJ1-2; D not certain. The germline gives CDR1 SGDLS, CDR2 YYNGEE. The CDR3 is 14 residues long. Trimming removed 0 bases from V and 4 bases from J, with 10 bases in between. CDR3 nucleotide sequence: TGTGCCAGCAGCGTAGGCGGCCCGAGCTATGGCTACACCTTC. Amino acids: CASSVGGPSYGYTF.

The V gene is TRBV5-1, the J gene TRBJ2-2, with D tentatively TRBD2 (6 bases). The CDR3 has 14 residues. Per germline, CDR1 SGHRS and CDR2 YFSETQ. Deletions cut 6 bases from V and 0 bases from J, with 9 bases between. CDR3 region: CASTREPNTGELFF. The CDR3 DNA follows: TGCGCCAGCACGCGGGAACCGAACACCGGGGAGCTGTTTTTT.

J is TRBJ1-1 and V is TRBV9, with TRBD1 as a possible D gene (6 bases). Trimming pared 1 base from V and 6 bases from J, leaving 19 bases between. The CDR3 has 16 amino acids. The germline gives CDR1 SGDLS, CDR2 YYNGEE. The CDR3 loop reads CASSVSPQSGAAEAFF. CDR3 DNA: TGTGCCAGCAGCGTAAGCCCTCAATCAGGGGCCGCTGAAGCTTTCTTT.

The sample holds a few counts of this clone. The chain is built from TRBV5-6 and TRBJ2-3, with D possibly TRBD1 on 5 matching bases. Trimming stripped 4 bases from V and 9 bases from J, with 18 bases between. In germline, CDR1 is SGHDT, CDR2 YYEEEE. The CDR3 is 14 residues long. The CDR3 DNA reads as TGTGCCAGCAGCCTACCCCGACAGTCCGGAACGCAGTATTTT. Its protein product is CASSLPRQSGTQYF. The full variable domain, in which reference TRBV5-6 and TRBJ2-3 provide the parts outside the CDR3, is DAGVTQSPTHLIKTRGQQVTLRCSPKSGHDTVSWYQQALGQGPQFIFQYYEEEERQRGNFPDRFSGHQFPNYSSELNVNALLLGDSALYLCASSLPRQSGTQYFGPGTRLTVL.

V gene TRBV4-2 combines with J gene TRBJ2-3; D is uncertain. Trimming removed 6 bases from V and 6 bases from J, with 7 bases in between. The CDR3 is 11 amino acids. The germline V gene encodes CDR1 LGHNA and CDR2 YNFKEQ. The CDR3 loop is CASRRVDTQYF. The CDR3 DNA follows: TGTGCCAGCAGGCGAGTGGATACGCAGTATTTT.

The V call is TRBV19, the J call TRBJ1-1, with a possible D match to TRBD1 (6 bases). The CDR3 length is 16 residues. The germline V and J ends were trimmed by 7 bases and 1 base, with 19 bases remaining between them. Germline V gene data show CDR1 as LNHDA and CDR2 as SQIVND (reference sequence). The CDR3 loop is CASTPAGAKSNTEAFF. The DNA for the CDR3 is TGTGCCAGTACCCCGGCGGGGGCGAAGTCGAACACTGAAGCTTTCTTT.